This TCR beta chain was obtained from a study of sequential checkpoint blockade in melanoma. Study at large: Both treatment sequences were followed by maintenance nivolumab. TCRβ was sequenced from DNA of about 94 pretreatment tumors.

Documented treatment: randomized to nivolumab then ipilimumab (arm A) or the reverse (arm B). V lost 0 bases and J 0 bases, leaving 23 bases between the germline ends. CDR3 size: 20 residues. Per germline, CDR1 LNHNV and CDR2 YYDKDF (reference sequence). Clones were read by immunoSEQ multiplex PCR, and TCRdb kept only the in-frame ones, dropping some. The table has approximately 8,800 clones, approximately 22% seen once. This clonotype originated in a human donor with melanoma. The chain carries TRBV15 and TRBJ2-5; D perhaps matches TRBD2 (7 bases). Sequencing was performed on tumor tissue (inferred from file names), taken from a patient given nivolumab and ipilimumab in sequence. CDR3 protein: CATSRERFAGARDYQETQYF. The CDR3 DNA follows: TGTGCCACCAGCAGAGAACGATTCGCGGGGGCCCGGGATTACCAAGAGACCCAGTACTTC.